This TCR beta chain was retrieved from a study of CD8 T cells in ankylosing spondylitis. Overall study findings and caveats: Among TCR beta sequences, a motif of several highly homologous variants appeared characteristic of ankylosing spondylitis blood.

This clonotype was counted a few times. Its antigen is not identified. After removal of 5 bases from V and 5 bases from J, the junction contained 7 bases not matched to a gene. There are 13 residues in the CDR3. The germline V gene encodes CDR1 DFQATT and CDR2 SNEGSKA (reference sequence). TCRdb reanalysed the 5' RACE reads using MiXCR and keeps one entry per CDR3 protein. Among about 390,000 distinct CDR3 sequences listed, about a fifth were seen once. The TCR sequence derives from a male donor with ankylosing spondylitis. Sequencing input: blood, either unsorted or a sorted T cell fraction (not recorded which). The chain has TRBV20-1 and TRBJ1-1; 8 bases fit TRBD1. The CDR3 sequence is CSAGRTGRTEAFF. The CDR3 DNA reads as TGCAGTGCTGGTAGGACAGGGAGAACTGAAGCTTTCTTT.